A single T cell receptor beta chain is shown here with its context. Its antigen is undetermined. These data come from a study of graft-versus-host responses after intestinal transplantation. V dropped 7 bases and J dropped 0 bases, with 16 bases sitting between them. The V gene's germline CDR1 is MGHRA and CDR2 YSYEKL. The CDR3 covers 16 residues. Clones were sequenced by immunoSEQ multiplex PCR, and TCRdb holds only the in-frame ones, with some missing. The sample records about 85,000 clones, 75% to 95% being singletons. This receptor was obtained from a human donor who was the organ donor for an intestinal transplant. The material was unstimulated CD8+ T cells sorted from spleen or lymph node cells, obtained before transplant. The gene calls are TRBV4-1 and TRBJ1-5, with a tentative D call TRBD1 (6 bases). The CDR3 is CASTAGGLGSNQPQHF. The CDR3, as DNA: TGCGCCAGCACGGCGGGGGGCTTGGGTAGCAATCAGCCCCAGCATTTT.